Listed here are 12 T cell receptor beta chains from one sample, sequenced in a study of shared clonotypes between healthy human individuals. The assay was immunoSEQ multiplex PCR, and TCRdb's table has in-frame clones only and misses some. The sample shows some 2,400,000 clones, more than 90% of them seen only once. The sequenced sample consisted of naive CD4+ T cells sorted from blood. The subset was: CD45RA+ positively selected. Receptors originate from a man younger than 35 in good health.

The J gene is TRBJ1-2, the V gene TRBV6-5; D is undetermined. The CDR3 is 13 residues long. The germline CDR1 and CDR2 sequences are MNHEY and SVGAGI. V was cut by 1 base and J by 6 bases, with 9 bases left in between. In nucleotides, the CDR3 is TGTGCCAGCAGTTACTACGAACGGGATGGCTACACCTTC. It yields the protein CASSYYERDGYTF.

As regards this clone: The sample has other DNA sequences that encode this CDR3 too. The chain carries TRBV10-3 and TRBJ1-1; TRBD1 agrees at 9 bases. This CDR3 region has 13 residues. J lost 5 bases, V lost 6 bases, and 4 bases had no gene match. CDR1 ENHRY and CDR2 SYGVKD come from the germline V gene. CDR3 DNA: TGTGCCATCAGGGGACAGGGCGTAACTGAAGCTTTCTTT. Translation gives CAIRGQGVTEAFF.

The chain links TRBV15 to TRBJ1-6; 8 bases align to TRBD1. The CDR3 length is 15 residues. The V segment lost 4 bases and the J segment 7 bases; nucleotides outside the gene matches: 6. Germline V lookup: CDR1 LNHNV, CDR2 YYDKDF (reference sequence). The CDR3 is CATSTRTGLNSPLHF. CDR3 nucleotide sequence: TGTGCCACCAGCACAAGGACAGGGCTGAATTCACCCCTCCACTTT.

The chain joins TRBV7-3 to TRBJ1-1; 7 nucleotides line up with TRBD1. Per the germline V gene, CDR1 is SGHTA and CDR2 is FQGTGA. The CDR3 is 14 residues long. V gave up 5 bases and J gave up 2 bases; unmatched junction bases: 5. This CDR3 reads CASSKGQSNTEAFF. The CDR3 nucleotides read TGTGCCAGCAGCAAGGGACAGTCTAACACTGAAGCTTTCTTT.

This chain joins TRBV4-1 and TRBJ1-2, with no clear D. V lost 2 bases and J lost 8, with 24 bases in between. This CDR3 spans 17 amino acids. Germline V gene lookup returns CDR1 MGHRA and CDR2 YSYEKL. The CDR3 spells CASSQFFEAPLARGYTF. The DNA for the CDR3 is TGCGCCAGCAGCCAATTTTTTGAGGCACCTTTGGCTCGGGGCTACACCTTC.

The chain recombines TRBV6-1 with TRBJ2-7; D possibly corresponds to TRBD1 (6 bases). The germline V and J ends were trimmed by 6 bases and 0 bases, with 12 bases remaining between them. Germline lookup yields CDR1 MNHNS and CDR2 SASEGT. This CDR3 is 14 amino acids long. DNA for the CDR3: TGTGCCAGCAGCGTACAGGGCAGCTCCTACGAGCAGTACTTC. Encoded protein: CASSVQGSSYEQYF.

The rearrangement joins TRBV5-1 to TRBJ1-2; 7 nucleotides match TRBD1. The V gene's germline CDR1 is SGHRS and CDR2 YFSETQ. V was clipped by 4 bases and J by 4 bases; unmatched bases: 10. The CDR3 loop spans 15 amino acids. CDR3 DNA sequence: TGCGCCAGCAGCCTCCTAGGGGGCGAGGGCTATGGCTACACCTTC. It encodes CASSLLGGEGYGYTF.

This clone turned up a few times. The rearrangement uses TRBV4-1 and TRBJ2-4; possible D gene TRBD1, 6 bases. The CDR3 covers 15 residues. Germline V gives CDR1 MGHRA, CDR2 YSYEKL. The V and J ends lost 5 bases and 2 bases respectively, with 13 bases between them. The chain's CDR3 is CASSAIQGTKNIQYF. The CDR3 DNA reads as TGCGCCAGCAGCGCTATTCAGGGGACCAAAAACATTCAGTACTTC.

V is TRBV6-5 and J is TRBJ1-2, with TRBD1 matching over 9 bases. Germline values: CDR1 MNHEY, CDR2 SVGAGI. Losses at the gene ends were 5 bases for V and 6 bases for J; bases not matched to a gene: 7. There are 14 residues in the CDR3. CDR3 DNA: TGTGCCAGCAGTCCACCGGACAGGGGTAATGGCTACACCTTC. Residues: CASSPPDRGNGYTF.

The chain is built from TRBV5-4 and TRBJ2-5; possible D gene TRBD1, 6 bases. The CDR3 length is 15 residues. Looked up from germline, CDR1 is SGHNT and CDR2 is YYREEE (reference sequence). Trimming took off 4 bases at V and 4 bases at J, with 17 bases between the two ends. CDR3 in amino acids: CASSPTSGQTETQYF. CDR3 DNA sequence: TGTGCCAGCAGCCCCACATCCGGACAGACAGAGACCCAGTACTTC. Looking up the rest from reference TRBV5-4 and TRBJ2-5 gives the full variable domain: ETGVTQSPTHLIKTRGQQVTLRCSSQSGHNTVSWYQQALGQGPQFIFQYYREEENGRGNFPPRFSGLQFPNYSSELNVNALELDDSALYLCASSPTSGQTETQYFGPGTRLLVL.

The V and J genes are TRBV29-1 and TRBJ2-7; 9 positions agree with TRBD1. The germline gives CDR1 SQVTM, CDR2 ANQGSEA. CDR3 length equals 15 residues. The V and J ends lost 6 bases and 6 bases, in that order; junction bases with no gene match: 15. The CDR3 nucleotides are TGCAGCGTGGACGGGACAGGGACGTCGGCGGGCGAGCAGTACTTC. Protein sequence: CSVDGTGTSAGEQYF.

The chain links TRBV12-5 to TRBJ2-7; D possibly corresponds to TRBD1 (6 bases). V was pared by 0 bases and J by 0 bases, with 12 bases between. In germline, CDR1 is LGHNT, CDR2 FRNRAP. The CDR3 is 16 amino acids. DNA for the CDR3: TGTGCTAGTGGTTTGGTGATAAACAGGGTCTCCTACGAGCAGTACTTC. Translating gives CASGLVINRVSYEQYF.